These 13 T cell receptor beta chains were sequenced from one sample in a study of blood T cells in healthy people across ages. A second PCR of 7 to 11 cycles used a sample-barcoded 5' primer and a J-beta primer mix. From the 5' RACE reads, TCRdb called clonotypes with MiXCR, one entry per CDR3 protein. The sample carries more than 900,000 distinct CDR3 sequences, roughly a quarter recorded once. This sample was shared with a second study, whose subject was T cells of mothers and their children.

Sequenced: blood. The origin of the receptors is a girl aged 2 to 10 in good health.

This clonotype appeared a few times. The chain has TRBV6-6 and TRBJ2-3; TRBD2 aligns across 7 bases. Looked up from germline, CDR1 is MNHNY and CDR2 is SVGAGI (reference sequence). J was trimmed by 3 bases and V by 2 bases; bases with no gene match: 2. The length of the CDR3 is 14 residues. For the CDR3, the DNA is TGTGCCAGCAGTTACGCGGGAGTAACAGATACGCAGTATTTT. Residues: CASSYAGVTDTQYF.

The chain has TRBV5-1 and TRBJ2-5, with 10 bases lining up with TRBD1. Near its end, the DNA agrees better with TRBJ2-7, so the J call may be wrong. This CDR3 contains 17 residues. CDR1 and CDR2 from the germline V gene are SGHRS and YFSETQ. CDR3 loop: CASSQNLPGTGDYEQYF. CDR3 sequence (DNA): TGCGCCAGCAGCCAGAACCTACCAGGGACAGGGGACTACGAGCAGTACTTC.

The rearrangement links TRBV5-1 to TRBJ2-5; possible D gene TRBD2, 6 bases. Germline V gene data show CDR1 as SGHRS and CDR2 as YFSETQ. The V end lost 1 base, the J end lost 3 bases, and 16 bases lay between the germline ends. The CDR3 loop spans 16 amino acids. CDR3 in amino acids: CASSLWPSEGEETQYF. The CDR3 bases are TGCGCCAGCAGCTTGTGGCCTAGCGAAGGAGAAGAGACCCAGTACTTC.

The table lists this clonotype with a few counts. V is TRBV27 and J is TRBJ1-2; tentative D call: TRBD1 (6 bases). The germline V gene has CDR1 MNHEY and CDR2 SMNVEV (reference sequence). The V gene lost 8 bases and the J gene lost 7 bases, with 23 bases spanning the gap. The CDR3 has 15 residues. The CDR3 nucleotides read TGTGCCAGCGGGATACTCGGGGACACCGTAACTGGCTACACCTTC. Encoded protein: CASGILGDTVTGYTF.

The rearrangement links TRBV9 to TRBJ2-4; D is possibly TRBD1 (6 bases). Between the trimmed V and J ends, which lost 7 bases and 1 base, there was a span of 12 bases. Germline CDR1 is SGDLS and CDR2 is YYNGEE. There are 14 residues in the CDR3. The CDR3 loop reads CASGTGTAKNIQYF. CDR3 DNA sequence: TGTGCCAGCGGAACAGGGACGGCCAAAAACATTCAGTACTTC.

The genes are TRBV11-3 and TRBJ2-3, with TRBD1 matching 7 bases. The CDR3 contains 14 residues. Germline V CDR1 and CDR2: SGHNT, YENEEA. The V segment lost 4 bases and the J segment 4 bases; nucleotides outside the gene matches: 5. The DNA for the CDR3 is TGTGCCAGCAGCTCTGACAGGGTAGCAGATACGCAGTATTTT. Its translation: CASSSDRVADTQYF.

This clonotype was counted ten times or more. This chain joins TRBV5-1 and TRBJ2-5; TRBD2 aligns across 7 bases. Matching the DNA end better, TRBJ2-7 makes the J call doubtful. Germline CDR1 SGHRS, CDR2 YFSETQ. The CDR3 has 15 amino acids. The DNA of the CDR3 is TGCGCCAGCAGCAGGGAGGGTAGGGGAATTGACGAGCAGTACTTC. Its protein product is CASSREGRGIDEQYF.

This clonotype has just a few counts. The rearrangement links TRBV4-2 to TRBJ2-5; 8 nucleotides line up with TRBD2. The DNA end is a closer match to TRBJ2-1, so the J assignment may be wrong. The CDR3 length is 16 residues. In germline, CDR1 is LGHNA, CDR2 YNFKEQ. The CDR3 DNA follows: TGTGCCAGCAGCCAAGAGCCGGGACTAGTCTTTGATGAGCAGTTCTTC. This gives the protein CASSQEPGLVFDEQFF.

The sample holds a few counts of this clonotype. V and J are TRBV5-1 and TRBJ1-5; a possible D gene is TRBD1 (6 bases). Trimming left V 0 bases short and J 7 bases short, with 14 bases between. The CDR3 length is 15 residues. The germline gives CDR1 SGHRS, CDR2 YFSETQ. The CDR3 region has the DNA TGCGCCAGCAGCTTGGAGGGGGGAAATGGGCAGCCCCAGCATTTT. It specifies CASSLEGGNGQPQHF.

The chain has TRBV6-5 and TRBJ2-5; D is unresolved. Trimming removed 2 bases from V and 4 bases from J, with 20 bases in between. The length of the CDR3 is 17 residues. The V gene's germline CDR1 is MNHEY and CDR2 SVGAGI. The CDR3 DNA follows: TGTGCCAGCAGTTACGAATACCGGTCCAGGTCCGGAGAGACCCAGTACTTC. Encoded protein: CASSYEYRSRSGETQYF.

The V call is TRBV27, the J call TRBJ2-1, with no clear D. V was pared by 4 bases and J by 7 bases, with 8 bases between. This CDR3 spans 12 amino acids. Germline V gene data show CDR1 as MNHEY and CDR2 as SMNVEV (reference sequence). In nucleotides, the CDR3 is TGTGCCAGCAGTTCAATACAAAATGAGCAGTTCTTC. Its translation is CASSSIQNEQFF.

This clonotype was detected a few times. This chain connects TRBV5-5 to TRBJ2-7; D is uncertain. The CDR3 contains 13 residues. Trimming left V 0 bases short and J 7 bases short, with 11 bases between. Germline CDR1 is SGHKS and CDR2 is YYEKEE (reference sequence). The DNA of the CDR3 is TGTGCCAGCAGCTTGGTTGATGAAATTGAGCAGTACTTC. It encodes CASSLVDEIEQYF.

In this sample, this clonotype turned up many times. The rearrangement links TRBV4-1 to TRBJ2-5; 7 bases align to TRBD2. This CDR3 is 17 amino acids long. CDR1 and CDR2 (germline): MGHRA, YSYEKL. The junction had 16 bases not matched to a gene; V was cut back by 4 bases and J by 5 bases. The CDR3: CASSPQGAGVHEETQYF. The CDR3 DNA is TGCGCCAGCAGCCCCCAAGGGGCGGGAGTGCATGAGGAGACCCAGTACTTC.